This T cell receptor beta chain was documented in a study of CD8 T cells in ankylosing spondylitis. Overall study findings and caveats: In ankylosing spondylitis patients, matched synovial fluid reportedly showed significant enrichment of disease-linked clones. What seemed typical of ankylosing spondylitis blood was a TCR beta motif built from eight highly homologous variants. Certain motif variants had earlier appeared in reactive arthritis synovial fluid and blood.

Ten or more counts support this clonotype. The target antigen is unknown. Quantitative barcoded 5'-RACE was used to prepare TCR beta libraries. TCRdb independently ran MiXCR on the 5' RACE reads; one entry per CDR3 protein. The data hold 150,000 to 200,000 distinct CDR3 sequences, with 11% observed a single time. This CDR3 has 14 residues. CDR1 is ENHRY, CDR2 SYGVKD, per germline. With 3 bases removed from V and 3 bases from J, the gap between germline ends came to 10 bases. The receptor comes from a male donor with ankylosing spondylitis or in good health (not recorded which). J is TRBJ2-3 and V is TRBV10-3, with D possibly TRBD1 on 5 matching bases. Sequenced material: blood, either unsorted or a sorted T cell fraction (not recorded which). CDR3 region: CAISDLGRTDTQYF. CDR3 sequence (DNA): TGTGCCATCAGTGATCTGGGGCGGACAGATACGCAGTATTTT.